This TCR beta chain came from a study of T cell clonality in common variable immunodeficiency. Study results and caveats: Shared TCRbeta clones were fewer between CVID subjects than controls. In common variable immunodeficiency, TCR beta chains reportedly carried fewer deletions and N-nucleotide insertions.

This clone was detected ten times or more. Its antigen is still unknown. The CDR3 goes on 3 residues after the read ends, and that part is filled in from the germline J gene. Generated by immunoSEQ multiplex PCR, the TCRdb table keeps only in-frame clones and is missing some. The sample presents about 19,000 clones, none singletons. V lost 5 bases and J lost 4; bases outside the gene matches: 7. The CDR3 is made up of 14 amino acids. Germline-derived CDR1 and CDR2 are SSHAT and FNYEAQ (reference sequence). Sequenced input: peripheral blood mononuclear cells. The clonotype was recovered from a human donor with common variable immunodeficiency. The rearrangement uses TRBV7-7 and TRBJ2-5, with 7 bases lining up with TRBD1. Partial CDR3 DNA: TGTGCCAGCAGCCCCTCGGGACAGTTAGAGACC. Translated: CASSPSGQLET. In full, the CDR3 is CASSPSGQLETQYF.